The rows below give T cell receptor beta chains drawn from one sample of a study of cytomegalovirus exposure and HLA in healthy donors. TCRdb keeps only in-frame clones here, not all; method: immunoSEQ multiplex PCR. Found here are under 150,000 clones, 60% to 85% of them singletons; the top ten hold around 3.6%. Source material: PBMCs. These receptors all come from a man aged 25-40 years in good health and CMV-seronegative. CDR3s include the opening cysteine and the closing phenylalanine or tryptophan. A D gene is named only where the DNA matches it firmly. A row's size may be missing; if present it is once, few, many or a size class.

v_call: TRBV25-1; clone_size: few; d_call: .; j_call: TRBJ1-1; cdr3_aa: CASSSHGMTLDMNTEAFF; cdr3_nt: TGTGCCAGCAGTTCCCACGGGATGACTTTAGACATGAACACTGAAGCTTTCTTT
v_call: TRBV10-3; clone_size: few; d_call: TRBD1; j_call: TRBJ2-3; cdr3_aa: CAISVGQGYTDTQYF; cdr3_nt: TGTGCCATCAGTGTCGGACAGGGTTACACAGATACGCAGTATTTT
v_call: TRBV6-5; clone_size: .; d_call: .; j_call: TRBJ2-2; cdr3_aa: CASRPQGYAGELFF; cdr3_nt: TGTGCCAGCAGACCTCAGGGTTACGCCGGGGAGCTGTTTTTT
v_call: TRBV11-2; clone_size: .; d_call: TRBD1; j_call: TRBJ1-1; cdr3_aa: CASSLVRRQGPFEAFF; cdr3_nt: TGTGCCAGCAGCTTAGTTAGGAGACAGGGCCCGTTTGAAGCTTTCTTT
v_call: TRBV27; clone_size: .; d_call: .; j_call: TRBJ2-5; cdr3_aa: CASSLGGEETQYF; cdr3_nt: TGTGCCAGCAGTTTAGGCGGAGAGGAGACCCAGTACTTC
v_call: TRBV10-3; clone_size: few; d_call: TRBD2; j_call: TRBJ2-7; cdr3_aa: CAISESTSLYEQYF; cdr3_nt: TGTGCCATCAGTGAGTCGACTAGCCTCTACGAGCAGTACTTC
v_call: TRBV7-2; clone_size: .; d_call: .; j_call: TRBJ1-2; cdr3_aa: CASTSGVYGYTF; cdr3_nt: TGTGCCAGCACCTCTGGAGTGTATGGCTACACCTTC
v_call: TRBV11-1; clone_size: .; d_call: TRBD1; j_call: TRBJ1-2; cdr3_aa: CASSSGPSGGINYGYTF; cdr3_nt: TGTGCCAGCAGCTCGGGACCTTCAGGGGGGATAAACTATGGCTACACCTTC
v_call: TRBV27; clone_size: .; d_call: .; j_call: TRBJ1-5; cdr3_aa: CASSLGAASNQPQHF; cdr3_nt: TGTGCCAGCAGTTTAGGCGCGGCTAGCAATCAGCCCCAGCATTTT
v_call: TRBV20-1; clone_size: .; d_call: .; j_call: TRBJ1-1; cdr3_aa: CSASDTEAFF; cdr3_nt: TGCAGTGCTTCGGACACTGAAGCTTTCTTT
v_call: TRBV30; clone_size: .; d_call: .; j_call: TRBJ1-1; cdr3_aa: CAWSDRVGAFF; cdr3_nt: TGTGCCTGGAGTGACAGGGTGGGAGCTTTCTTT
v_call: TRBV5-6; clone_size: .; d_call: TRBD1; j_call: TRBJ1-1; cdr3_aa: CASSPTGGGGTEAFF; cdr3_nt: TGTGCCAGCAGCCCGACAGGGGGAGGAGGCACTGAAGCTTTCTTT
v_call: TRBV19; clone_size: .; d_call: .; j_call: TRBJ1-3; cdr3_aa: CASIGYSGNTIYF; cdr3_nt: TGTGCCAGTATCGGGTACTCTGGAAACACCATATATTTT
v_call: TRBV2; clone_size: .; d_call: TRBD2; j_call: TRBJ2-3; cdr3_aa: CASSEGLAADTQYF; cdr3_nt: TGTGCCAGCAGTGAAGGACTAGCGGCAGATACGCAGTATTTT
v_call: TRBV5-1; clone_size: .; d_call: TRBD1; j_call: TRBJ2-7; cdr3_aa: CASSWDSKPTYEQYF; cdr3_nt: TGCGCCAGCAGCTGGGACAGCAAGCCCACCTACGAGCAGTACTTC
v_call: TRBV2; clone_size: .; d_call: .; j_call: TRBJ2-6; cdr3_aa: CASSDWQAGANVLTF; cdr3_nt: TGTGCCAGCAGTGATTGGCAGGCTGGGGCCAACGTCCTGACTTTC
v_call: TRBV6-5; clone_size: .; d_call: TRBD1; j_call: TRBJ1-2; cdr3_aa: CASRPAGGLYGYTF; cdr3_nt: TGTGCCAGCAGGCCGGCAGGGGGTCTCTATGGCTACACCTTC
v_call: TRBV28; clone_size: .; d_call: TRBD1; j_call: TRBJ2-5; cdr3_aa: CASSAPGGASGTQYF; cdr3_nt: TGTGCCAGCAGTGCTCCAGGGGGCGCTTCTGGGACCCAGTACTTC
v_call: TRBV10-1; clone_size: few; d_call: TRBD2; j_call: TRBJ2-7; cdr3_aa: CASSDGAGGSHEQYF; cdr3_nt: TGCGCCAGCAGTGACGGAGCGGGAGGATCCCACGAGCAGTACTTC
v_call: TRBV14; clone_size: .; d_call: .; j_call: TRBJ1-1; cdr3_aa: CASSQDRDMNTEAFF; cdr3_nt: TGTGCCAGCAGCCAAGATCGGGACATGAACACTGAAGCTTTCTTT
v_call: TRBV21-1; clone_size: .; d_call: .; j_call: TRBJ1-2; cdr3_aa: CASNPLELVEGGNGYTF; cdr3_nt: TGTGCCAGCAACCCTCTAGAGCTGGTCGAAGGGGGCAATGGCTACACCTTC
v_call: TRBV6-5; clone_size: few; d_call: TRBD2; j_call: TRBJ2-2; cdr3_aa: CASSYSRGDTGELFF; cdr3_nt: TGTGCCAGCAGTTACTCGCGGGGGGACACCGGGGAGCTGTTTTTT
v_call: TRBV11-2; clone_size: .; d_call: .; j_call: TRBJ1-1; cdr3_aa: CASTAKFDRSERDTEAFF; cdr3_nt: TGTGCCAGCACCGCTAAATTCGACAGGTCGGAACGCGACACTGAAGCTTTCTTT
v_call: TRBV27; clone_size: few; d_call: .; j_call: TRBJ1-1; cdr3_aa: CASSLGRGGNLPHGAFF; cdr3_nt: TGTGCCAGCAGTTTAGGTAGGGGAGGGAACCTTCCCCATGGGGCTTTCTTT
v_call: TRBV5-1; clone_size: .; d_call: .; j_call: TRBJ2-7; cdr3_aa: CASSRQGTAYEQYF; cdr3_nt: TGCGCCAGCAGCCGCCAGGGTACGGCCTACGAGCAGTACTTC
v_call: TRBV6-6; clone_size: .; d_call: .; j_call: TRBJ2-3; cdr3_aa: CASRQTKGQDTDTQYF; cdr3_nt: TGTGCCAGCAGACAAACGAAGGGGCAGGACACAGATACGCAGTATTTT
v_call: TRBV28; clone_size: once; d_call: TRBD1; j_call: TRBJ1-1; cdr3_aa: CASRTPGQMNTEDFF; cdr3_nt: TGTGCCAGCAGAACACCGGGACAGATGAACACTGAAGATTTCTTT
v_call: TRBV12-5; clone_size: .; d_call: TRBD1; j_call: TRBJ1-1; cdr3_aa: CASGLGGDSRTEAFF; cdr3_nt: TGTGCTAGTGGTTTGGGAGGGGACAGCAGAACTGAAGCTTTCTTT
v_call: TRBV23-1; clone_size: .; d_call: .; j_call: TRBJ2-2; cdr3_aa: CASTPRTKNTGELFF; cdr3_nt: TGCGCCAGCACCCCACGGACAAAGAACACCGGGGAGCTGTTTTTT